This T cell receptor beta chain derives from a study of T cell repertoires in cytomegalovirus infection. Study details: Both CMV infection and a matching HLA type were indicated by public TCR beta signatures.

Trimming removed 7 bases from V and 0 bases from J, with 13 bases in between. This CDR3 comprises 16 residues. Germline CDR1 reads SNHLY; CDR2 reads FYNNEI. Turning to this clonotype: Its antigen is still unknown.

TCRdb recomputed calls from the reads with MiXCR, one row per CDR3 protein. The table includes approximately 120,000 distinct CDR3 sequences, about 30% detected once. Points from the study as a whole: The study found HLA-C-restricted CMV-specific TCR beta clonotypes dominating the ex vivo response. Cumulative public TCR beta family frequency identified CMV carriers with the relevant HLA.

The source is a human donor in good health (CMV status not recorded). Some clones in this sample may be carry-over from other donors' samples. The V and J genes are TRBV2 and TRBJ2-6, with D perhaps being TRBD1 or TRBD2 (5 bases each). The sequenced sample was CD8+ T cells from cultured PBMCs, obtained from culture after CMV antigen stimulation. CDR3 coding DNA: TGTGCCAGCACTTGGGACGGACTCTCTGGGGCCAACGTCCTGACTTTC. This codes for CASTWDGLSGANVLTF.